A single sample gave rise to the 30 T cell receptor beta chains below, sequenced in a study of early T cells in non-severe SARS-CoV-2 infection (dated by TCRdb to the early 2020s). The library was produced with 5' RACE. Sequencer: NextSeq 500. TCRdb took the public reads, trimmed them with fastp at Q25, ran MiXCR for clone calling and kept in-frame beta chains. All rows with the same CDR3 protein become a single entry with the most common DNA and genes. The sample has more than 50,000 distinct CDR3 sequences on record, roughly 5.9% of them singletons. Of the sample, approximately 6.3% is held by the ten largest clones. Sequenced sample: whole blood. The receptors here all came from an adult who was a healthcare worker with PCR-confirmed SARS-CoV-2 infection or an uninfected control (not recorded which).

This sequence joins TRBV5-1 and TRBJ2-3; D unclear. Germline CDR1 reads SGHRS; CDR2 reads YFSETQ. This CDR3 spans 15 amino acids. V lost 0 bases to trimming and J lost 6 bases, with 14 bases between them. This CDR3 is CASSLVRQHSDTQYF. The CDR3 coding sequence is TGCGCCAGCAGCTTGGTACGTCAGCATTCGGATACGCAGTATTTT.

This clonotype was seen at least ten times. The chain uses TRBV18 and TRBJ1-5, with TRBD1 matching 7 bases. The V and J ends lost 3 bases and 2 bases, in that order; junction bases with no gene match: 7. The CDR3 contains 16 residues. Germline loops: CDR1 KGHSH, CDR2 LQKENI. CDR3 in DNA: TGTGCCAGCTCACCCCGAACAGGGGACGGCAATCAGCCCCAGCATTTT. The encoded protein is CASSPRTGDGNQPQHF.

This clonotype was recorded many times. The chain joins TRBV7-2 to TRBJ1-1; maybe TRBD1 (5 bases). Germline CDR1 SGHTA, CDR2 FQGNSA. The CDR3 has 13 amino acids. Trimming removed 5 bases from V and 1 base from J, with 8 bases in between. This chain's CDR3 is CASSRDGNTEAFF. The DNA for the CDR3 is TGTGCCAGCAGCAGGGACGGGAACACTGAAGCTTTCTTT.

V gene TRBV6-2 or TRBV6-3 combines with J gene TRBJ2-2; 13 bases map to TRBD2. V shed 6 bases, J shed 3 bases, and the junction held 10 bases outside the gene matches. Germline lookup yields CDR1 MNHEY and CDR2 SVGEGT. The CDR3 sequence is 18 residues long. The CDR3 reads CASRLPGLAGSHTGELFF. The CDR3 region has the DNA TGTGCCAGCAGGCTCCCGGGACTAGCGGGGTCCCACACCGGGGAGCTGTTTTTT.

This rearrangement joins TRBV12-3 or TRBV12-4 to TRBJ1-1; TRBD1 agrees at 8 bases. This CDR3 has 14 residues. With V trimmed by 5 bases and J by 11 bases, 13 bases remained unmatched. CDR3 sequence reads: CASSTGQVKAAAFF. The CDR3 DNA is TGTGCCAGCAGTACGGGACAGGTTAAAGCCGCCGCTTTCTTT.

The chain is built from TRBV5-1 and TRBJ2-7; D gene ambiguous. Per germline, CDR1 SGHRS and CDR2 YFSETQ. The CDR3 length is 15 residues. V shed 0 bases and J shed 2 bases, with 12 bases lying between them. The CDR3 DNA follows: TGCGCCAGCAGCTTGGTGTCGCAGCCTACCTACGAGCAGTACTTC. Protein product: CASSLVSQPTYEQYF.

This clonotype was detected a few times. The chain couples TRBV6-5 to TRBJ2-1, with D unclear. The germline V gene encodes CDR1 MNHEY and CDR2 SVGAGI. V was trimmed by 6 bases and J by 7 bases, leaving 13 bases between them. The CDR3 is made up of 13 amino acids. The CDR3, as DNA: TGTGCCAGCAGGGCGGTAGTGAGAAATGAGCAGTTCTTC. Encoded protein: CASRAVVRNEQFF.

This clonotype was observed many times. CDR3 coding DNA: TGCAGTGCTAGCTCACGGGCCAGTAGCAATCAGCCCCAGCATTTT. Protein sequence: CSASSRASSNQPQHF. The J gene is TRBJ1-5, the V gene TRBV20-1; D ambiguous. V dropped 3 bases and J dropped 0 bases, with 12 bases sitting between them. In germline, CDR1 is DFQATT, CDR2 SNEGSKA (reference sequence). CDR3 size: 15 residues.

This chain uses TRBV29-1 with TRBJ2-7, with 7 bases identical to TRBD1. This CDR3 comprises 14 residues. Per germline, CDR1 SQVTM and CDR2 ANQGSEA. J gave up 0 bases and V 6 bases, and 8 bases lay outside the gene matches. The DNA of the CDR3 is TGCAGCGTCTCAGCACGGGACAGCTCCTACGAGCAGTACTTC. It translates to CSVSARDSSYEQYF.

This clonotype has only a few counts. The gene calls are TRBV12-3 or TRBV12-4 and TRBJ1-4; D is undetermined. The germline V and J ends were trimmed by 7 bases and 6 bases, with 12 bases remaining between them. CDR3 length: 13 residues. The CDR3 coding sequence is TGTGCCAGCAACCACGGGAGCCATGAAAAACTGTTTTTT. This gives the protein CASNHGSHEKLFF.

The chain has TRBV19 and TRBJ1-1, with D tentatively TRBD1 (5 bases). Germline CDR1 is LNHDA and CDR2 is SQIVND (reference sequence). The V end lost 10 bases, the J end lost 7 bases, and 19 bases lay between the germline ends. This CDR3 is 13 amino acids long. The CDR3 loop is CAIMERGASEAFF. In DNA form, the CDR3 reads TGTGCCATCATGGAACGAGGGGCTAGTGAAGCTTTCTTT.

This clonotype was detected ten times or more. The chain carries TRBV5-1 and TRBJ2-5; 9 bases agree with TRBD1. CDR1 and CDR2 from the germline V gene are SGHRS and YFSETQ. The CDR3 is 15 residues long. Trimming at V came to 3 bases and at J to 4 bases, leaving 7 bases not matched to a gene. The CDR3 sequence is CASSYRTGARETQYF. In DNA, the CDR3 is TGCGCCAGCAGCTACAGGACAGGGGCCCGAGAGACCCAGTACTTC.

The J gene is TRBJ2-5, the V gene TRBV29-1; 7 bases line up with TRBD1. This CDR3 contains 12 residues. Unmatched junction bases numbered 6, after V lost 6 bases and J lost 5 bases. CDR1 SQVTM and CDR2 ANQGSEA come from the germline V gene. CDR3 sequence: CSVGTVTETQYF. In nucleotides, the CDR3 is TGCAGCGTGGGGACAGTTACGGAGACCCAGTACTTC.

This chain uses TRBV4-1 with TRBJ2-2; D may be TRBD2 (6 bases). Germline assignment: CDR1 MGHRA and CDR2 YSYEKL. V lost 8 bases and J lost 2, with 15 bases in between. The CDR3 is made up of 15 amino acids. The CDR3 nucleotides read TGCGCCAGCGGATCCCCGCGGGGTAACACCGGGGAGCTGTTTTTT. Translated: CASGSPRGNTGELFF.

This chain joins TRBV10-3 and TRBJ2-7; D gene ambiguous. The CDR3 spans 11 residues. Germline CDR1 ENHRY, CDR2 SYGVKD. V was clipped by 0 bases and J by 6 bases, with 3 bases between them. The CDR3 is CAISESTEQYF. The CDR3 bases are TGTGCCATCAGTGAGTCAACCGAGCAGTACTTC.

The V and J genes are TRBV2 and TRBJ1-1; D might be TRBD1 (6 bases). Germline assignment: CDR1 SNHLY and CDR2 FYNNEI. V was clipped by 4 bases and J by 6 bases, with 9 bases between them. CDR3 size: 12 residues. CDR3 bases: TGTGCCAGCAGTGCAAACAGGGCTGAAGCTTTCTTT. Translating gives CASSANRAEAFF.

V usage is TRBV4-3 and J usage is TRBJ1-6; D call uncertain. CDR1 and CDR2 from the germline V gene are LGHNA and YSLEER. The CDR3 is 15 amino acids. V lost 5 bases, J lost 2 bases, and 10 bases lay in between. DNA for the CDR3: TGCGCCAGCAGCAATGCGGCTACCTATAATTCACCCCTCCACTTT. Translated, it gives CASSNAATYNSPLHF.

This rearrangement joins TRBV15 to TRBJ2-5; the match to TRBD2 covers 7 bases. From germline, CDR1 is LNHNV and CDR2 YYDKDF (reference sequence). The V gene end was trimmed by 2 bases and the J gene end by 4 bases; junction bases not matched to a gene: 7. This CDR3 is 15 amino acids long. CDR3 DNA: TGTGCCACCAGCAGAACGCTAGCGGACGGAGAGACCCAGTACTTC. Protein product: CATSRTLADGETQYF.

This clonotype was observed a handful of times. The chain links TRBV5-4 to TRBJ2-2; a possible D gene is TRBD2 (6 bases). The CDR3 runs to 17 residues. CDR1 SGHNT and CDR2 YYREEE come from the germline V gene (reference sequence). Trimming cost V 4 bases and J 7 bases, with 23 bases left between them. The CDR3 sequence is CASSPGGVRVVGGELFF. The CDR3 DNA reads TGTGCCAGCAGCCCCGGGGGTGTGAGGGTCGTCGGCGGGGAGCTGTTTTTT.

This clonotype was seen ten or more times. This chain links TRBV5-5 with TRBJ2-7; D is tentatively TRBD1 or TRBD2 (5 bases each). V was shortened by 1 base and J by 6 bases, with 20 bases between the two germline ends. In germline, CDR1 is SGHKS, CDR2 YYEKEE (reference sequence). This CDR3 is 16 amino acids long. The CDR3 coding sequence is TGTGCCAGCAGCTTGAGGCAGGACTTAAGGCAGGGCGAGCAGTACTTC. Its translation is CASSLRQDLRQGEQYF.

This clonotype has more than one count but fewer than ten. This sequence joins TRBV20-1 and TRBJ1-1, with D tentatively TRBD1 (6 bases). This CDR3 contains 14 residues. The V gene's germline CDR1 is DFQATT and CDR2 SNEGSKA (reference sequence). The germline V and J ends were trimmed by 3 bases and 5 bases, with 16 bases remaining between them. CDR3 residues: CSARGAGVWTEAFF. DNA of the CDR3: TGCAGTGCTAGGGGAGCAGGGGTGTGGACTGAAGCTTTCTTT.

This clonotype was seen ten or more times. This chain connects TRBV20-1 to TRBJ2-7, with 9 bases lining up with TRBD1. The V gene's germline CDR1 is DFQATT and CDR2 SNEGSKA (reference sequence). The V segment lost 5 bases and the J segment 3 bases; nucleotides outside the gene matches: 5. CDR3 length: 13 amino acids. CDR3 sequence: CSALGQGFYEQYF. The CDR3 region has the DNA TGCAGTGCTTTGGGACAGGGTTTCTACGAGCAGTACTTC.

This clonotype showed up many times. The J gene is TRBJ1-2, the V gene TRBV4-3; D call uncertain. This CDR3 has 14 amino acids. The V end was cut by 0 bases, the J end by 5 bases, with 10 bases between. Germline CDR1 reads LGHNA; CDR2 reads YSLEER. The CDR3 DNA is TGCGCCAGCAGCCAAGAGGAGGGTTGGTATGGCTACACCTTC. Encoded protein: CASSQEEGWYGYTF.

Many counts were recorded for this clonotype. This chain uses TRBV20-1 with TRBJ1-5, with 9 bases lining up with TRBD1. With 5 bases clipped from V and 6 bases from J, the junction kept 11 bases outside the gene matches. The germline gives CDR1 DFQATT, CDR2 SNEGSKA (reference sequence). This CDR3 region has 15 residues. CDR3 in DNA: TGCAGTGCTTCTTCCGGGACAGGGATCAGTCAGCCCCAGCATTTT. Translation gives CSASSGTGISQPQHF.

This clonotype showed up many times. The chain links TRBV6-5 to TRBJ1-6, with D possibly TRBD1 on 6 matching bases. V dropped 7 bases and J dropped 5 bases, with 15 bases sitting between them. CDR3 size: 15 residues. CDR1 and CDR2 from the germline V gene are MNHEY and SVGAGI. The CDR3 DNA reads as TGTGCCAGCAACCTACCGGGACAAGATAATTCACCCCTCCACTTT. Translation: CASNLPGQDNSPLHF.

This clonotype was detected many times. This sequence joins TRBV29-1 and TRBJ2-1; 9 nucleotides agree with TRBD2. The ends lost 6 bases at V and 1 base at J; junction bases unmatched: 1. The CDR3 runs 13 residues. Per germline, CDR1 SQVTM and CDR2 ANQGSEA. The CDR3 loop reads CSVAGGSYNEQFF. DNA of the CDR3: TGCAGCGTGGCGGGGGGGTCCTACAATGAGCAGTTCTTC.

The table lists this clonotype with many counts. The V call is TRBV4-3, the J call TRBJ2-7, with no clear D. Trimming removed 3 bases at V and 7 bases at J, with 16 bases between. CDR3 length equals 14 residues. Germline V lookup: CDR1 LGHNA, CDR2 YSLEER. The CDR3 loop is CASSQGLHRKEQYF. As DNA, the CDR3 is TGCGCCAGCAGCCAGGGCTTGCACCGGAAGGAGCAGTACTTC.

The J gene is TRBJ2-3, the V gene TRBV27; D uncertain. The CDR3 has 14 amino acids. From germline, CDR1 is MNHEY and CDR2 SMNVEV (reference sequence). With 5 bases removed from V and 2 bases from J, the gap between germline ends came to 11 bases. CDR3 sequence (DNA): TGTGCCAGCAGTCTTAAGCTTACCACAGATACGCAGTATTTT. It translates to CASSLKLTTDTQYF.

As concerns this clonotype: A much bigger clone sits one base away, suggesting this may be a read error. The chain joins TRBV2 to TRBJ2-2, with D unclear. This CDR3 is built from 14 residues. V dropped 9 bases and J dropped 0 bases, with 11 bases sitting between them. Germline V CDR1 and CDR2: SNHLY, FYNNEI. The CDR3 DNA reads as TGTGCCAGAAAGCAGGTGTCGAACACCGGGGAGCTGTTTTTT. Its protein product is CARKQVSNTGELFF.

There are a few counts of this clonotype. The J gene is TRBJ2-2, the V gene TRBV11-2; 14 bases align to TRBD2. The V gene end was trimmed by 6 bases and the J gene end by 12 bases; junction bases not matched to a gene: 6. CDR1 is SGHAT, CDR2 FQNNGV, per germline. This CDR3 is 14 amino acids long. The CDR3 bases are TGTGCCAGCAGGAGACTAGCGGGAGGGCCGCAGCTGTTTTTT. It specifies CASRRLAGGPQLFF. The whole variable domain, remainder taken from reference TRBV11-2 and TRBJ2-2, is EAGVAQSPRYKIIEKRQSVAFWCNPISGHATLYWYQQILGQGPKLLIQFQNNGVVDDSQLPKDRFSAERLKGVDSTLKIQPAKLEDSAVYLCASRRLAGGPQLFFGEGSRLTVL.